This TCR beta chain comes out of a study of shared clonotypes between healthy human individuals. The overall study: Three men and a couple of women, aged 18 to 49, were donors. The study used three CD4 naive, three CD4 memory, two CD8 naive and one CD8 memory plate per donor. General study points: Clonotype sharing among donors likely depends on sequencing depth.

This CDR3 region has 16 residues. Trimming cost V 1 base and J 0 bases, with 10 bases left between them. In germline, CDR1 is SGHVS, CDR2 FQNEAQ. The assay used deep level. The method was immunoSEQ multiplex PCR; TCRdb's version includes in-frame clones alone and lacks a portion of them. The sample carries about 2 million clones, about 95% recorded once. Comment on this clone: The antigen is undetermined.

The source material was naive CD4+ T cells sorted from blood. The subset is: CD45RA+ positively selected. The receptor was isolated from a man between 18 and 29 years old in good health. V is TRBV7-8 and J is TRBJ1-3; D gene ambiguous. The CDR3 reads CASSLEILVSGNTIYF. The CDR3 region has the DNA TGTGCCAGCAGCTTAGAAATCTTGGTCTCTGGAAACACCATATATTTT.